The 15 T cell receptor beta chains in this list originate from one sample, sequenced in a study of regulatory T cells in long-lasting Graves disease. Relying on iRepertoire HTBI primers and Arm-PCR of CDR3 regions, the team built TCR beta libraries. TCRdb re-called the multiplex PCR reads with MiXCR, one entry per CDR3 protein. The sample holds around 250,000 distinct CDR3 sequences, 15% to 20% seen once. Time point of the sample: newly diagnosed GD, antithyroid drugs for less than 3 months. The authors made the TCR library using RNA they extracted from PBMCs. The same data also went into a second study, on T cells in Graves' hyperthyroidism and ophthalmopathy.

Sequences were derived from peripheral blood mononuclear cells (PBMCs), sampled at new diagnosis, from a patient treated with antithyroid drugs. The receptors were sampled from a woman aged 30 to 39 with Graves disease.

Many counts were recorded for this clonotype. DNA for the CDR3: TGTGCCAGCAGCTACTGGACAGGGGACACCGGGGAGCTGTTTTTT. Protein: CASSYWTGDTGELFF. The V call is TRBV7-2, the J call TRBJ2-2; TRBD1 matches 9 bases. CDR3 length equals 15 residues. V gave up 4 bases and J gave up 3 bases; unmatched junction bases: 3. Germline CDR1 and CDR2: SGHTA and FQGNSA. The variable domain in full, with the rest retrieved from reference TRBV7-2 and TRBJ2-2, is GAGVSQSPSNKVTEKGKDVELRCDPISGHTALYWYRQSLGQGLEFLIYFQGNSAPDKSGLPSDRFSAERTGGSVSTLTIQRTQQEDSAVYLCASSYWTGDTGELFFGEGSRLTVL.

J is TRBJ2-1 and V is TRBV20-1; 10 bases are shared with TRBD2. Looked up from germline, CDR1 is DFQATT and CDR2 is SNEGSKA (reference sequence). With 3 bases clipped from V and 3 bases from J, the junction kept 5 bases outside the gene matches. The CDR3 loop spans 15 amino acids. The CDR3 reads CSASLWTSGYNEQFF. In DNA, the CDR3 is TGCAGTGCTAGCCTCTGGACTAGCGGCTACAATGAGCAGTTCTTC.

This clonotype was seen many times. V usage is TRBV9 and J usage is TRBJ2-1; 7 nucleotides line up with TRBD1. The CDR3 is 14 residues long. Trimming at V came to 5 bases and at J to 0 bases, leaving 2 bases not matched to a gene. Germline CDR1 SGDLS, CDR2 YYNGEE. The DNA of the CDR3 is TGTGCCAGCAGAGGGACAGACTCCTACAATGAGCAGTTCTTC. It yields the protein CASRGTDSYNEQFF.

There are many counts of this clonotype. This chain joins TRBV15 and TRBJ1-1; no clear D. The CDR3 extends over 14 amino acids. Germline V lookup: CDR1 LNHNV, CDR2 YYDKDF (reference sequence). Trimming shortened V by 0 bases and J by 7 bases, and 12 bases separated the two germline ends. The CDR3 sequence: CATSRDGQLHEAFF. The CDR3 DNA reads TGTGCCACCAGCAGAGACGGCCAGCTACATGAAGCTTTCTTT.

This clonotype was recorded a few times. The CDR3 here is CSVEAGGGWRDTQYF. The CDR3 DNA reads TGCAGCGTTGAGGCTGGGGGGGGCTGGAGAGATACGCAGTATTTT. V and J are TRBV29-1 and TRBJ2-3, with TRBD2 as a possible D gene (7 bases). The CDR3 sequence is 15 residues long. V gave up 3 bases and J gave up 5 bases, with 18 bases separating them. Germline V gives CDR1 SQVTM, CDR2 ANQGSEA.

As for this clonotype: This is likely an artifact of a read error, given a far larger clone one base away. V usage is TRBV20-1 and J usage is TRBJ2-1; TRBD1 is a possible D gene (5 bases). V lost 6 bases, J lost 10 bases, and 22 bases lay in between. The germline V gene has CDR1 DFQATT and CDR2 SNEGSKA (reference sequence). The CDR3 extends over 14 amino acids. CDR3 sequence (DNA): TGCAGTGCCGGCCTGACAGCGATTGGCAACGAGCAGTTCTTC. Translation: CSAGLTAIGNEQFF.

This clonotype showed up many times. Here the CDR3 reads CASSIGRSREAFF. CDR3 DNA: TGTGCCAGTAGTATCGGGCGGTCCCGTGAAGCTTTCTTT. This chain joins TRBV19 and TRBJ1-1; the D is unclear. CDR1 and CDR2 from the germline V gene are LNHDA and SQIVND (reference sequence). The CDR3 covers 13 residues. V was clipped by 3 bases and J by 7 bases, with 12 bases between them.

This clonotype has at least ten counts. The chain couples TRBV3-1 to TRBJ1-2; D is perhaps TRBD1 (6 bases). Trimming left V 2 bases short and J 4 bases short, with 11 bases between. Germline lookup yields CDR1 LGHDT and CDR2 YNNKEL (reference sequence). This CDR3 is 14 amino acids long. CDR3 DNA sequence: TGTGCCAGCAGCCAAAAGGGGGTCCTCTATGGCTACACCTTC. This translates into CASSQKGVLYGYTF.

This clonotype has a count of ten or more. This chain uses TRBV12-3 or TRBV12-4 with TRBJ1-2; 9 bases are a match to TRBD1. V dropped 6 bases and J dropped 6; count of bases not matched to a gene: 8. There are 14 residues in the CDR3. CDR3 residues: CASSWDRVGNGYTF. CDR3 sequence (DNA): TGTGCCAGCAGCTGGGACAGGGTGGGGAATGGCTACACCTTC.

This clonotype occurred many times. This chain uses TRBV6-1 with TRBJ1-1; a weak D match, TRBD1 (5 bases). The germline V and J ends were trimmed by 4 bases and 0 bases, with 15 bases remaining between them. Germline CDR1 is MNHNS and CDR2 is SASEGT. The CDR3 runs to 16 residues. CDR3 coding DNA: TGTGCCAGCAGTGGAGGTTTGGGGGTAGTGAACACTGAAGCTTTCTTT. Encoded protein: CASSGGLGVVNTEAFF.

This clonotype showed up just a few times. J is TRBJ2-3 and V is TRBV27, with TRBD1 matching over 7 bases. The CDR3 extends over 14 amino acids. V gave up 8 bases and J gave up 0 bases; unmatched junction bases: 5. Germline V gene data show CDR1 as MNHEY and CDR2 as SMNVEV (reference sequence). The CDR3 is CASQGQLSTDTQYF. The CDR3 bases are TGTGCCAGCCAGGGACAGCTTAGCACAGATACGCAGTATTTT.

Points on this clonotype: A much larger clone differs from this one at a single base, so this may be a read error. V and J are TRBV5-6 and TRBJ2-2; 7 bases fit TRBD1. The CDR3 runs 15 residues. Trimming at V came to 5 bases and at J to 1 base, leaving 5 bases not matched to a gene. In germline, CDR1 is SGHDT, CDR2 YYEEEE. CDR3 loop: CASSTRQGNTGELFF. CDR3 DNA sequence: TGTGCCAGCAGTACCAGACAGGGGAACACCGGGGAGCTGTTTTTT.

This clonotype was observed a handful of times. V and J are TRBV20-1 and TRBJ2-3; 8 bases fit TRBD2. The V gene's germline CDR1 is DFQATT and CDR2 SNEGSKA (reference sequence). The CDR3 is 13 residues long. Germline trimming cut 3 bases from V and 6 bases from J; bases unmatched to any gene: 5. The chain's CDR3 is CSASGGDSDTQYF. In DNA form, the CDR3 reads TGCAGTGCTAGCGGGGGGGATTCGGATACGCAGTATTTT.

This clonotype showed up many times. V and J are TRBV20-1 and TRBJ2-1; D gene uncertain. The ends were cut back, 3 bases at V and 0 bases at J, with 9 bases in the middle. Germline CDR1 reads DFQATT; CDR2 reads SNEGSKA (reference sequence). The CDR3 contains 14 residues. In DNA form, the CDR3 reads TGCAGTGCTAGGAGTCCGTCCTCCTACAATGAGCAGTTCTTC. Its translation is CSARSPSSYNEQFF.

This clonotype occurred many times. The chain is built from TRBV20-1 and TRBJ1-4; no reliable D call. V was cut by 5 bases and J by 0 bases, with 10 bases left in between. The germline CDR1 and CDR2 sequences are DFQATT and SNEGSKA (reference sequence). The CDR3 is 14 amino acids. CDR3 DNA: TGCAGTGCTTACGACGGGTCAACTAATGAAAAACTGTTTTTT. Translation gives CSAYDGSTNEKLFF.